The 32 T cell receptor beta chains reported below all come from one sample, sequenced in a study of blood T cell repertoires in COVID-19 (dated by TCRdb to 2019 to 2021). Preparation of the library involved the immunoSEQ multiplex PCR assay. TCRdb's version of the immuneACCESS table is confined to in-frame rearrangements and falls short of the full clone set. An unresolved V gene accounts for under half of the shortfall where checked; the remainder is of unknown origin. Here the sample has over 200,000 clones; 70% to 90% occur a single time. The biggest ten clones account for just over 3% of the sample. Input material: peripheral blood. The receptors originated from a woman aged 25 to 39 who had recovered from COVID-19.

Here the CDR3 DNA reads TGTGCCAGCAGTTACTCGAGTAACGGGGGGGCCTACGAGCAGTACTTC. Its translation: CASSYSSNGGAYEQYF. The V call is TRBV6-5, the J call TRBJ2-7, with 8 positions matching TRBD2. Germline CDR1 MNHEY, CDR2 SVGAGI. Losses at the gene ends were 0 bases for V and 2 bases for J; bases not matched to a gene: 6. The CDR3 length is 16 residues.

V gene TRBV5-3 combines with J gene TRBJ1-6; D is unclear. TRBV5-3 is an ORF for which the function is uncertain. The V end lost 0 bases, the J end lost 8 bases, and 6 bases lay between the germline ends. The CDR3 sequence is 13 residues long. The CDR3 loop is CARSLASYSPLHF. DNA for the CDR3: TGTGCCAGAAGCTTGGCCAGTTATTCACCCCTCCACTTT.

The CDR3 sequence is CATHPQQGDVGSPLHF. CDR3 bases: TGTGCCACTCACCCCCAACAGGGCGACGTGGGGTCACCCCTCCACTTT. This chain connects TRBV10-3 to TRBJ1-6, with D tentatively TRBD1 (6 bases). Germline CDR1 ENHRY, CDR2 SYGVKD. The V end lost 10 bases, the J end lost 10 bases, and 26 bases lay between the germline ends. The CDR3 consists of 16 residues.

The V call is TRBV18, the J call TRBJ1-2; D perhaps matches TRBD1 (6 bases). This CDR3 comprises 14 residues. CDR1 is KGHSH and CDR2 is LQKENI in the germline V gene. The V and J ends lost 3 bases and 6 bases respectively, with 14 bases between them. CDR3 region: CASSPSEGVHGYTF. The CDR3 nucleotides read TGTGCCAGCTCACCGTCAGAGGGGGTCCATGGCTACACCTTC. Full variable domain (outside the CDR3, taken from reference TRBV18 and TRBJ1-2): NAGVMQNPRHLVRRRGQEARLRCSPMKGHSHVYWYRQLPEEGLKFMVYLQKENIIDESGMPKERFSAEFPKEGPSILRIQQVVRGDSAAYFCASSPSEGVHGYTFGSGTRLTVV.

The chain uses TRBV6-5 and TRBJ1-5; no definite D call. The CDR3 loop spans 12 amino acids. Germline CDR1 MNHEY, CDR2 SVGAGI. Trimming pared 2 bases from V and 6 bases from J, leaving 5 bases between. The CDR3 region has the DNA TGTGCCAGCAGTTACCCGGGTCAGCCCCAGCATTTT. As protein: CASSYPGQPQHF.

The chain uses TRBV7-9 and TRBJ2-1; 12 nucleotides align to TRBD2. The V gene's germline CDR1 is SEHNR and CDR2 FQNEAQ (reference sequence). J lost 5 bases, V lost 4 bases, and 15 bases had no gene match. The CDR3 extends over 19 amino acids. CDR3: CASSSHLAGGPIVNNEQFF. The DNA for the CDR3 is TGTGCCAGCAGCTCCCACCTAGCGGGGGGGCCCATAGTCAACAATGAGCAGTTCTTC.

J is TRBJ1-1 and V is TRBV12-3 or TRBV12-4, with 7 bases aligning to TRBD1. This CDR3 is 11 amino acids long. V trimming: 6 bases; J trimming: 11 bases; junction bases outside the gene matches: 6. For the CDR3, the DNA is TGTGCCAGCAGCAGGGGGGCGGTGGCTTTCTTT. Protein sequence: CASSRGAVAFF.

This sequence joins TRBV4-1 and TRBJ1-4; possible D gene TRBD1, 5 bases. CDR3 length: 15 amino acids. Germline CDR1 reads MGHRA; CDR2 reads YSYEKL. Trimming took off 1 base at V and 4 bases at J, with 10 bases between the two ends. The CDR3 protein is CASSQGKGFNEKLFF. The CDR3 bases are TGCGCCAGCAGCCAAGGGAAGGGGTTTAATGAAAAACTGTTTTTT.

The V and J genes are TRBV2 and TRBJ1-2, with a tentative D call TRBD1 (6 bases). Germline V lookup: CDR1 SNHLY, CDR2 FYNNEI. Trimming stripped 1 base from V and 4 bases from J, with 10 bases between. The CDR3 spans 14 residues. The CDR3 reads CASSEGGGGYGYTF. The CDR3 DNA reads TGTGCCAGCAGTGAAGGAGGGGGTGGCTATGGCTACACCTTC.

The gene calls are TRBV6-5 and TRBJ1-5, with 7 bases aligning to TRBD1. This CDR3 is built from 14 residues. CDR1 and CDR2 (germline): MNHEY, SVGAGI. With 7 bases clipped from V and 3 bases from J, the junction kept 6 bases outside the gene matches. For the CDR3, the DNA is TGTGCCAGCACCCTGACAGGGCACAATCAGCCCCAGCATTTT. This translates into CASTLTGHNQPQHF.

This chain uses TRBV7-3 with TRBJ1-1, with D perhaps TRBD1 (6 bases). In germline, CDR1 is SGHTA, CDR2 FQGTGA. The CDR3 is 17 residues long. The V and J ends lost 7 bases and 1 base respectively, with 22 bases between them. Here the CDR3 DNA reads TGTGCCAGCACCTCACACATTACAGGGACGGCGAACACTGAAGCTTTCTTT. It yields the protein CASTSHITGTANTEAFF.

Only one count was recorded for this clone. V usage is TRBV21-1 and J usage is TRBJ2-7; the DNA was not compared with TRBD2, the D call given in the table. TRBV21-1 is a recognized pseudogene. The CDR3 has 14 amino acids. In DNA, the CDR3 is TGTGCCAGCAGCAAAGGAGAGGGCTCCTACGAGCAGTACTTC. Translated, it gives CASSKGEGSYEQYF.

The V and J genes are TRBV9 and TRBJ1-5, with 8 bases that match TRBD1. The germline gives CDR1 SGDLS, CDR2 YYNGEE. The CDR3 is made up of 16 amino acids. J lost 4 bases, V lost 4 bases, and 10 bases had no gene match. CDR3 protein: CASSPNGQGGNQPQHF. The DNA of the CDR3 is TGTGCCAGCAGCCCAAACGGACAGGGAGGTAATCAGCCCCAGCATTTT.

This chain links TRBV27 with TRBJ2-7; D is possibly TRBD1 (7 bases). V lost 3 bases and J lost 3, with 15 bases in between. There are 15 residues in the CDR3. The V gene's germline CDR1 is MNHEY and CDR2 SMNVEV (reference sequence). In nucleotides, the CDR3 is TGTGCCAGCAGTTTCTCGCAGGGGGGTTTCTACGAGCAGTACTTC. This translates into CASSFSQGGFYEQYF.

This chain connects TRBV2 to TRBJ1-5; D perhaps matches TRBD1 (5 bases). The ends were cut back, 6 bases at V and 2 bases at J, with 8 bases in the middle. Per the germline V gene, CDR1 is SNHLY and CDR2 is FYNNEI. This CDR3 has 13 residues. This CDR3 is CASREQGNQPQHF. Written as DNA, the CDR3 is TGTGCCAGCAGGGAACAGGGCAATCAGCCCCAGCATTTT.

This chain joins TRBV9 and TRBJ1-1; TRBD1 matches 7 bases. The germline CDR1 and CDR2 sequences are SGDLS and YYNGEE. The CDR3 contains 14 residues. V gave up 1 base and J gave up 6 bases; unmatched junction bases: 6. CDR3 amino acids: CASSVSGQGAEAFF. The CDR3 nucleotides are TGTGCCAGCAGCGTATCGGGGCAGGGGGCTGAAGCTTTCTTT.

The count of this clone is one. The CDR3 DNA sequence: TGTGCCAGCAGCTTAGTAATGCAAAAGACAGGTGAAGCTTTCTTT. As protein: CASSLVMQKTGEAFF. The chain links TRBV11-1 to TRBJ1-1, with D possibly matching TRBD1 (6 bases). Germline V gives CDR1 SGHAT, CDR2 FQDESV (reference sequence). This CDR3 contains 15 residues. V lost 1 base and J lost 7, with 16 bases in between.

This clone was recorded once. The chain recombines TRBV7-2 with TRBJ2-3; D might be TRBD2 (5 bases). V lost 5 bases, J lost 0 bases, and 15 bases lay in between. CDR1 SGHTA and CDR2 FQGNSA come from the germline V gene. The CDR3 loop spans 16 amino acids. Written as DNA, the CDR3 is TGTGCCAGCAGCCCTCAGGTTGGACTTAGCACAGATACGCAGTATTTT. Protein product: CASSPQVGLSTDTQYF.

CDR3 coding DNA: TGTGCCAGCAGCCGGCGACTAGCGGGGGACCTCACAGATACGCAGTATTTT. The encoded protein is CASSRRLAGDLTDTQYF. The V gene is TRBV3-1 (or the pseudogene TRBV3-2), the J gene TRBJ2-3, with 12 bases lining up with TRBD2. Germline CDR1 LGHDT, CDR2 YNNKEL (reference sequence). Trimming cost V 4 bases and J 2 bases; bases outside gene matches: 7. The CDR3 covers 17 residues.

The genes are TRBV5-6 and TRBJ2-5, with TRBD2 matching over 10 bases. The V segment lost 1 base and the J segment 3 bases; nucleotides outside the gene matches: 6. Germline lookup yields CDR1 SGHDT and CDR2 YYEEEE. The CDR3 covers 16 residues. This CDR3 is CASSLPSGGIKETQYF. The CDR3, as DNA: TGTGCCAGCAGCTTGCCTAGCGGGGGCATTAAAGAGACCCAGTACTTC.

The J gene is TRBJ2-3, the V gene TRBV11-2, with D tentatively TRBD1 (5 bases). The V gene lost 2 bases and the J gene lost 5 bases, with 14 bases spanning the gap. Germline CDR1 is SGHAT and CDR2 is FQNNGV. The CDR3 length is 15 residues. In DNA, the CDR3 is TGTGCCAGCAGCTTAACGCTAGGGGTACGAGATACGCAGTATTTT. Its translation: CASSLTLGVRDTQYF.

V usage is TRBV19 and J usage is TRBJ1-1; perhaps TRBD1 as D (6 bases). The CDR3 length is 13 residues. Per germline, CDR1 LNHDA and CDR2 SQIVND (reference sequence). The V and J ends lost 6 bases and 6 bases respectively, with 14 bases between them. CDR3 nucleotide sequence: TGTGCCAGTAGCTACAGGGCGCGGGCTGAAGCTTTCTTT. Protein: CASSYRARAEAFF.

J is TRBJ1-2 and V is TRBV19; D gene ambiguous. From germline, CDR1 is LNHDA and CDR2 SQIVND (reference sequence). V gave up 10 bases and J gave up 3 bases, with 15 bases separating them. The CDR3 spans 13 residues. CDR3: CATQRGLDYGYTF. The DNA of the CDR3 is TGTGCCACTCAGCGGGGTCTTGACTATGGCTACACCTTC.

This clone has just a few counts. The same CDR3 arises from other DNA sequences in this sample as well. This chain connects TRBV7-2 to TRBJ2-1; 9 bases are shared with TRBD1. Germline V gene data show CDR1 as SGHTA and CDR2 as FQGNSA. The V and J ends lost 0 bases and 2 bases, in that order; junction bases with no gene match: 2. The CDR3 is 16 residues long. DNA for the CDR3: TGTGCCAGCAGCTTAGCCGGGACAGGGACCTACAATGAGCAGTTCTTC. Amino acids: CASSLAGTGTYNEQFF. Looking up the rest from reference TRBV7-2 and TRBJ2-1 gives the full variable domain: GAGVSQSPSNKVTEKGKDVELRCDPISGHTALYWYRQSLGQGLEFLIYFQGNSAPDKSGLPSDRFSAERTGGSVSTLTIQRTQQEDSAVYLCASSLAGTGTYNEQFFGPGTRLTVL.

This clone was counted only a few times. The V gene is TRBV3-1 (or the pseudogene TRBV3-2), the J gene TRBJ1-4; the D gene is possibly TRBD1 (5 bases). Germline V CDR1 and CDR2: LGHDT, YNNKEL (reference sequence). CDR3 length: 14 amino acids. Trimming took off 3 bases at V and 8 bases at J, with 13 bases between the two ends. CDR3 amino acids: CASSHRGKEEKLFF. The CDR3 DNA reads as TGTGCCAGCAGCCATAGGGGAAAGGAAGAAAAACTGTTTTTT.

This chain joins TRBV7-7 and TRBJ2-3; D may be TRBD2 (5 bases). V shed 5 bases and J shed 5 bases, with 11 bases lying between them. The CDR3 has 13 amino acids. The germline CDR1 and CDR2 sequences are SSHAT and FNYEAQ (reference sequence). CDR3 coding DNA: TGTGCCAGCAGCCCTACCGGGGAAGATACGCAGTATTTT. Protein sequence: CASSPTGEDTQYF.

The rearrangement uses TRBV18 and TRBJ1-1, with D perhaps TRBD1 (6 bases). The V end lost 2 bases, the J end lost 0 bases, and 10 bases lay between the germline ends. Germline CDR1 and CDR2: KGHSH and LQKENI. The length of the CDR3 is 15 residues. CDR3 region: CASSPIQGMNTEAFF. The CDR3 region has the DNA TGTGCCAGCTCACCAATACAGGGTATGAACACTGAAGCTTTCTTT.

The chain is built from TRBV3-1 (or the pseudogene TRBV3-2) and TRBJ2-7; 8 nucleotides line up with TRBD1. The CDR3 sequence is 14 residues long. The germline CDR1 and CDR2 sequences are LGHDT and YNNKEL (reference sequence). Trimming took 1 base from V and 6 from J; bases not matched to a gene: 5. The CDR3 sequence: CASSQVAGGSEQYF. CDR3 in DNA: TGTGCCAGCAGCCAAGTAGCAGGGGGCTCCGAGCAGTACTTC.

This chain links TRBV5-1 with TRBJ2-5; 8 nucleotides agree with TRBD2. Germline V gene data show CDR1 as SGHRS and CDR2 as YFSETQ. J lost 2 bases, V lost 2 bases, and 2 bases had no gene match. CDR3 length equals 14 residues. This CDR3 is CASSFAGGQETQYF. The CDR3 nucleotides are TGCGCCAGCAGCTTCGCGGGAGGTCAAGAGACCCAGTACTTC. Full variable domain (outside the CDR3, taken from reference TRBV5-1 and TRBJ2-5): KAGVTQTPRYLIKTRGQQVTLSCSPISGHRSVSWYQQTPGQGLQFLFEYFSETQRNKGNFPGRFSGRQFSNSRSEMNVSTLELGDSALYLCASSFAGGQETQYFGPGTRLLVL.

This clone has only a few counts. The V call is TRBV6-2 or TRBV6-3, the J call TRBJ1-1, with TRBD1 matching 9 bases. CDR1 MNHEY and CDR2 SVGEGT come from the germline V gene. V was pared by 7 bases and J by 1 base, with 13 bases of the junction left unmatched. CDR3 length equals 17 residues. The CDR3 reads CASNPRGTGTRNTEAFF. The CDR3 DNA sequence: TGTGCCAGCAACCCACGGGGGACAGGGACGCGGAACACTGAAGCTTTCTTT.

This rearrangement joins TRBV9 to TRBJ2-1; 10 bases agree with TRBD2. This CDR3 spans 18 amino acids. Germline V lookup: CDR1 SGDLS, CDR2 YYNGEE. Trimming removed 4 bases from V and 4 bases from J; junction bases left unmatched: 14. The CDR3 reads CASSPGRGLAGEYNEQFF. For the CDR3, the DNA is TGTGCCAGCAGCCCCGGCCGGGGCCTAGCGGGGGAGTACAATGAGCAGTTCTTC.

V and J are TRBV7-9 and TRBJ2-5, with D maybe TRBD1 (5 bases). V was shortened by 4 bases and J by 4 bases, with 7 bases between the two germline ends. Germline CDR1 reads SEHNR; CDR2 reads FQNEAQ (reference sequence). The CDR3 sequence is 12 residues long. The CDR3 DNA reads TGTGCCAGCAGCTCCCAGGGAGAGACCCAGTACTTC. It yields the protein CASSSQGETQYF. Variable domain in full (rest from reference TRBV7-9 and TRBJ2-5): DTGVSQNPRHKITKRGQNVTFRCDPISEHNRLYWYRQTLGQGPEFLTYFQNEAQLEKSRLLSDRFSAERPKGSFSTLEIQRTEQGDSAMYLCASSSQGETQYFGPGTRLLVL.